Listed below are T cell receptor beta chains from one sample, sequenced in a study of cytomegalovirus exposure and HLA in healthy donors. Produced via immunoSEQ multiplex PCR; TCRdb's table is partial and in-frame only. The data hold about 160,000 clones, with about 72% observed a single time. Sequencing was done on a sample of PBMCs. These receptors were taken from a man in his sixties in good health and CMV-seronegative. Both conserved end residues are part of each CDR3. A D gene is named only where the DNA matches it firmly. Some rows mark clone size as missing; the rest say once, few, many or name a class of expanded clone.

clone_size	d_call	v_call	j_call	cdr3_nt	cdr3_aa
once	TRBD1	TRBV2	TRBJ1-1	TGTGCCAGCAGTGATACGGGACAGGGGAACACTGAAGCTTTCTTT	CASSDTGQGNTEAFF
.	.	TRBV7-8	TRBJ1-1	TGTGCCAGCAGGGAGGTTTTTACTGAAGCTTTCTTT	CASREVFTEAFF
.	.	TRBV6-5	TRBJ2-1	TGTGCCAGCAGTTACCCGGGGAGTGAGCAGTTCTTC	CASSYPGSEQFF
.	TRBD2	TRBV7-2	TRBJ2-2	TGTGCCAGCAGCCCGGCTAGCGGGAACACCGGGGAGCTGTTTTTT	CASSPASGNTGELFF
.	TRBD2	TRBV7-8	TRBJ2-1	TGTGCCAGCAGCTTGACCGTGGCGGGAGGCTACAATGAGCAGTTCTTC	CASSLTVAGGYNEQFF
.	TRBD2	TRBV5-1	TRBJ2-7	TGCGCCAGCAGCTTGTATGGAGCGGGAGGGCACTCCTACGAGCAGTACTTC	CASSLYGAGGHSYEQYF
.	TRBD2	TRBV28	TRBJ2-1	TGTGCCAGCAGCCGTAGCGGGGATTACAATGAGCAGTTCTTC	CASSRSGDYNEQFF
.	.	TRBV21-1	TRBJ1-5	TGTGCCAGCAGCAAAGGGGGCGGACGGATTATTTATAGCAATCAGCCCCAGCATTTT	CASSKGGGRIIYSNQPQHF
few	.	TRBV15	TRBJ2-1	TGTGCCACCAGCAGAGTTACTGGCTCCTACAATGAGCAGTTCTTC	CATSRVTGSYNEQFF
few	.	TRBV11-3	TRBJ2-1	TGTGCCAGCAGCTTAGGGCAGGGGCGCGGTCATGAGCAGTTCTTC	CASSLGQGRGHEQFF
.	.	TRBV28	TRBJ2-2	TGTGCCAGCAGTTTCGGTCCCGGGGAGCTGTTTTTT	CASSFGPGELFF
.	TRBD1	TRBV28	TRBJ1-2	TGTGCCAGCAGTTTAGGGGGGGGACAGGGCGTAAACTATGGCTACACCTTC	CASSLGGGQGVNYGYTF
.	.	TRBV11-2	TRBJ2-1	TGTGCCAGCAGCTCCAACGTGGGAGGGCAGTTCTTC	CASSSNVGGQFF
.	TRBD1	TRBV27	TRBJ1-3	TGTGCCAGCAGGCTGACAGGGGGGTCTTGGTCTGGAAACACCATATATTTT	CASRLTGGSWSGNTIYF
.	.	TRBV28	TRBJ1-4	TGTGCCAGCAGTCCCTATACGGGTGAAAAACTGTTTTTT	CASSPYTGEKLFF
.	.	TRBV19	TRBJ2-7	TGTGCCAGCGCAAACCAGGGGGGACGCGAGCAGTACTTC	CASANQGGREQYF
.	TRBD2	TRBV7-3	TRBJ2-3	TGTGCCAGCAGCTTAGGAACGGGGGGGCCTTCAGATACGCAGTATTTT	CASSLGTGGPSDTQYF
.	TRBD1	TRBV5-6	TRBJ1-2	TGTGCCAGCAGCGTGACAGGGGCCGGAGGGATTTTCTATGGCTACACCTTC	CASSVTGAGGIFYGYTF
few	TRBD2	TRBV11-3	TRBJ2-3	TGTGCCAGCAGCTTATACGCTAGCGGGACTGGCACAGATACGCAGTATTTT	CASSLYASGTGTDTQYF
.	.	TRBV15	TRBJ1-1	TGTGCCACCAGCAGATCCGGGGGTACTTACACTGAAGCTTTCTTT	CATSRSGGTYTEAFF
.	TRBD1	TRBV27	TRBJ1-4	TGTGCCAGCAGTTCCCCCAGTAGGACAGGGCGGGTTGAAAAACTGTTTTTT	CASSSPSRTGRVEKLFF
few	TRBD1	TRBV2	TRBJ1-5	TGTGCCAGCACCCCGGGACAGGGGCCCTATAGCAATCAGCCCCAGCATTTT	CASTPGQGPYSNQPQHF
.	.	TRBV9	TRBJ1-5	TGTGCCAGCAGCCCACGAGCGAGGCAGCGTTATAGCAATCAGCCCCAGCATTTT	CASSPRARQRYSNQPQHF
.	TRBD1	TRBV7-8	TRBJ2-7	TGTGCCAGCAGCTTTACTTTTCCCGGGACAGGGGACTACGAGCAGTACTTC	CASSFTFPGTGDYEQYF
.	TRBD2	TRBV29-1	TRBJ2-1	TGCAGCTCCCGATCTAGCGGGGGCTACAATGAGCAGTTCTTC	CSSRSSGGYNEQFF
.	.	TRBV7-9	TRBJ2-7	TGTGCCAGCAGCTTAGCACCCGCGGGACCCAGGTACGAGCAGTACTTC	CASSLAPAGPRYEQYF
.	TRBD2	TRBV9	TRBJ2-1	TGTGCCAGCAGCGGAGGACTAGGGGTGGGGCATGAGCAGTTCTTC	CASSGGLGVGHEQFF
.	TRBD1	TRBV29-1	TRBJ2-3	TGCAGCGTTGCAAGGACAGGGACAGATACGCAGTATTTT	CSVARTGTDTQYF
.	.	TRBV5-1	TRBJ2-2	TGCGCCAGCAGCTTTCTGGGGGCCGGTCGTGGGGAGCTGTTTTTT	CASSFLGAGRGELFF
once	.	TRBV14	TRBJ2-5	TGTGCCAGCAGCCCCCTCGGAGGGGGCCGGGAGACCCAGTACTTC	CASSPLGGGRETQYF
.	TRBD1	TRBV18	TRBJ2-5	TGTGCCAGCTCACGGACAGGGGAGGAGACCCAGTACTTC	CASSRTGEETQYF
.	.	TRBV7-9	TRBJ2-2	TGTGCCAGCAGCCAGACAGGCGGGGAGCTGTTTTTT	CASSQTGGELFF
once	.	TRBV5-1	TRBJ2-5	TGCGCCAGCAGCTTGTTAGGCGGACAAGAGACCCAGTACTTC	CASSLLGGQETQYF
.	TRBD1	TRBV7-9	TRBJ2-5	TGTGCCAGCAGCCCCCCGGGACAGGGTGTACAAGAGACCCAGTACTTC	CASSPPGQGVQETQYF
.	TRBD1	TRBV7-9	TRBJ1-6	TGTGCCAGCAGCCGTGGACAGGAAAGCCCACCCCTCCACTTT	CASSRGQESPPLHF
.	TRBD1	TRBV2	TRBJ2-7	TGTGCCAGCAGTGAACGGGGACAGGCCCACGAGCAGTACTTC	CASSERGQAHEQYF
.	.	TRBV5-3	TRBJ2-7	TGTGCCAGAAGCCTAGCCCACCACCGGGACTTCGGCGAGCAGTACTTC	CARSLAHHRDFGEQYF
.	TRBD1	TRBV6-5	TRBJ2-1	TGTGCCAGCAGTTACTCGACAGGGAATGAGCAGTTCTTC	CASSYSTGNEQFF
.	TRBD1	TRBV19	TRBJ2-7	TGTGCCAGTAGAGGGACAGGGTTCTCCTACGAGCAGTACTTC	CASRGTGFSYEQYF
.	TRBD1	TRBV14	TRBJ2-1	TGTGCCAGCAGACGATCGGGACAGGGGATGAATGAGCAGTTCTTC	CASRRSGQGMNEQFF
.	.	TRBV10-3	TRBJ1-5	TGTGCCATCAGTGAGGGGCAGGGCTATAGCAATCAGCCCCAGCATTTT	CAISEGQGYSNQPQHF
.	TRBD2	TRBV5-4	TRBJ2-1	TGTGCCAGCAGCCCCCCGGGACTAGCGGGAATGAGCTCCTACAATGAGCAGTTCTTC	CASSPPGLAGMSSYNEQFF
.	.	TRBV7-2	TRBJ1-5	TGTGCCAGCAGCTTTCCAGGATACAATCAGCCCCAGCATTTT	CASSFPGYNQPQHF
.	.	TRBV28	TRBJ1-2	TGTGCCAGCACCCCCCCTTGGGGCAGGGATCGTGGCTACACCTTC	CASTPPWGRDRGYTF
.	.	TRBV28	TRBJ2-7	TGTGCCAGCAGTTTATCGGCCGAGGGCGAGCAGTACTTC	CASSLSAEGEQYF